The next 8 T cell receptor beta chains were all read from a single sample in a study of cytotoxic CD8 clonotypes in ibrutinib-treated CLL. Sequenced by immunoSEQ multiplex PCR; TCRdb stores in-frame clones only, minus some. The table has about 80,000 clones, roughly 80% seen once. The starting material was PBMCs, obtained after 12 months of ibrutinib treatment. The origin of the receptors is a human donor with chronic lymphocytic leukemia.

The CDR3 sequence is CASSQGAGANVLTF. CDR3 in DNA: TGTGCCAGCAGCCAAGGGGCCGGGGCCAACGTCCTGACTTTC. The rearrangement joins TRBV4-2 to TRBJ2-6, with D unclear. Deletions cut 1 base from V and 4 bases from J, with 5 bases between. This CDR3 comprises 14 residues. Looked up from germline, CDR1 is LGHNA and CDR2 is YNFKEQ.

The chain uses TRBV7-9 and TRBJ2-5; either TRBD1 or TRBD2 may fit D (6 bases each). This CDR3 comprises 14 residues. Trimming left V 7 bases short and J 1 base short, with 13 bases between. Germline V gene sequence: CDR1 SEHNR, CDR2 FQNEAQ (reference sequence). The CDR3, as DNA: TGTGCCAGCATCCCGGGGGCACCCCAAGAGACCCAGTACTTC. Amino acids: CASIPGAPQETQYF. Combining the CDR3 with reference TRBV7-9 and TRBJ2-5 gives the whole variable domain DTGVSQNPRHKITKRGQNVTFRCDPISEHNRLYWYRQTLGQGPEFLTYFQNEAQLEKSRLLSDRFSAERPKGSFSTLEIQRTEQGDSAMYLCASIPGAPQETQYFGPGTRLLVL.

The rearrangement links TRBV7-9 to TRBJ2-7; D unclear. Looked up from germline, CDR1 is SEHNR and CDR2 is FQNEAQ (reference sequence). V was shortened by 1 base and J by 7 bases, with 17 bases between the two germline ends. The length of the CDR3 is 15 residues. Here the CDR3 DNA reads TGTGCCAGCAGCTTAGGAGGTTCTACGGTAGGGGAGCAGTACTTC. Amino acids: CASSLGGSTVGEQYF.

The J gene is TRBJ2-7, the V gene TRBV7-2, with 10 positions matching TRBD1. The germline V gene encodes CDR1 SGHTA and CDR2 FQGNSA. J lost 0 bases, V lost 8 bases, and 7 bases had no gene match. This CDR3 contains 15 residues. Here the CDR3 reads CASGRQGALSYEQYF. DNA for the CDR3: TGTGCCAGCGGCCGACAGGGGGCCCTCTCCTACGAGCAGTACTTC.

The chain couples TRBV11-2 to TRBJ2-7; 9 bases align to TRBD1. This CDR3 comprises 13 residues. Trimming at V came to 1 base and at J to 5 bases, leaving 0 bases not matched to a gene. The germline V gene encodes CDR1 SGHAT and CDR2 FQNNGV. CDR3 coding DNA: TGTGCCAGCAGCTTAGGGACAGGGGACGAGCAGTACTTC. Its translation: CASSLGTGDEQYF.

The chain combines TRBV18 with TRBJ2-1; D remains unclear. Germline CDR1 KGHSH, CDR2 LQKENI. The CDR3 has 11 residues. Trimming left V 2 bases short and J 8 bases short, with 4 bases between. The CDR3 loop reads CASSPVDEQFF. DNA for the CDR3: TGTGCCAGCTCACCAGTGGATGAGCAGTTCTTC.

V and J are TRBV18 and TRBJ2-7; D may be TRBD1 (6 bases). The CDR3 consists of 15 residues. In germline, CDR1 is KGHSH, CDR2 LQKENI. Trimming took 3 bases from V and 6 from J, leaving 18 bases between them. CDR3 in DNA: TGTGCCAGCTCACCGGTTGGGCAGGGGCAGGGCGAGCAGTACTTC. Translated, it gives CASSPVGQGQGEQYF.

The gene calls are TRBV19 and TRBJ2-3; TRBD2 is a possible D gene (6 bases). V lost 5 bases and J lost 0, with 15 bases in between. CDR1 is LNHDA and CDR2 is SQIVND in the germline V gene (reference sequence). The CDR3 runs 16 residues. The DNA of the CDR3 is TGTGCCAGTAGTTCCCGGGGTAGCGGTAGCACAGATACGCAGTATTTT. Encoded protein: CASSSRGSGSTDTQYF.